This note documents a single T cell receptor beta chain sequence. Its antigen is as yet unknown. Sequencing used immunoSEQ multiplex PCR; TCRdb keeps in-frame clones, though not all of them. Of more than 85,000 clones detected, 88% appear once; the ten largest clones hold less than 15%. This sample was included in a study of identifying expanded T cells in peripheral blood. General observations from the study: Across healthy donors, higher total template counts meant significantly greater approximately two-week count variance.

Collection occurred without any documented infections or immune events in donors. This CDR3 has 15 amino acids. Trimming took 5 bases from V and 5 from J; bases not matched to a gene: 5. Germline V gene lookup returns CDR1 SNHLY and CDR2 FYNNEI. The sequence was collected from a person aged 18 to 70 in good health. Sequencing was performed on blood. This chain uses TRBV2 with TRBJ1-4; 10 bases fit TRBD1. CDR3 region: CASSRLGQGNEKLFF. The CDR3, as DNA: TGTGCCAGCAGTAGATTGGGACAGGGGAATGAAAAACTGTTTTTT. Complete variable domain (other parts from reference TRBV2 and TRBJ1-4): EPEVTQTPSHQVTQMGQEVILRCVPISNHLYFYWYRQILGQKVEFLVSFYNNEISEKSEIFDDQFSVERPDGSNFTLKIRSTKLEDSAMYFCASSRLGQGNEKLFFGSGTQLSVL.